This T cell receptor (beta chain) was documented in a study of metastatic and nonmetastatic thyroid tumors. Overall study context: Repertoires from malignant and benign thyroid patients were compared across blood and tumor or nodule tissue.

With MiXCR, TCRdb reprocessed the PCR reads. The sample consists of about 11,000 clones, under 35% of them appearing once. All patients reached thyroid surgery having received no treatment beforehand. Study results and caveats: It was reported that TCR beta diversity was significantly higher in malignant thyroid tumors than benign nodules, in blood and tumor.

This clone was found a few times. Its antigen is not identified. Germline V gene sequence: CDR1 MNHEY, CDR2 SMNVEV (reference sequence). The CDR3 length is 13 residues. After removal of 5 bases from V and 4 bases from J, the junction contained 3 bases not matched to a gene. The rearrangement uses TRBV27 and TRBJ1-2, with TRBD1 matching over 8 bases. The sample was tumor tissue. The receptor comes from a female donor with papillary thyroid cancer or a benign thyroid nodule (not recorded which). Some clones in this sample may be carry-over from other donors' samples. The CDR3 loop reads CASSTGGSYGYTF. The CDR3 DNA is TGTGCCAGCAGTACAGGGGGGAGCTATGGCTACACCTTC.